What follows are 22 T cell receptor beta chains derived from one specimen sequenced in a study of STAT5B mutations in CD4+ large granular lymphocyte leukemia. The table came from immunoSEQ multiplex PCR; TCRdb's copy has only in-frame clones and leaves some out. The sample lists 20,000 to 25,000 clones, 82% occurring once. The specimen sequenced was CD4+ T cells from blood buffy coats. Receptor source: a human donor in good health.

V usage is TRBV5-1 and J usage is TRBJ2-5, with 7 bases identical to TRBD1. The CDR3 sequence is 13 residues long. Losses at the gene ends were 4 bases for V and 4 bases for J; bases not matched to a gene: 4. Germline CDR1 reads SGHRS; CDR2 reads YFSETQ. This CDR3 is CASSQGQRETQYF. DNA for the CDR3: TGCGCCAGCAGCCAGGGACAGAGAGAGACCCAGTACTTC.

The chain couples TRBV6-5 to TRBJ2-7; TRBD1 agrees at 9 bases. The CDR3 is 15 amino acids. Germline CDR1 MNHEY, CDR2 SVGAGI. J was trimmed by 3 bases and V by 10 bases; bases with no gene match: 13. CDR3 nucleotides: TGTGCCACCAGGGTCAGGAGGACAGGGGTCTACGAGCAGTACTTC. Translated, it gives CATRVRRTGVYEQYF.

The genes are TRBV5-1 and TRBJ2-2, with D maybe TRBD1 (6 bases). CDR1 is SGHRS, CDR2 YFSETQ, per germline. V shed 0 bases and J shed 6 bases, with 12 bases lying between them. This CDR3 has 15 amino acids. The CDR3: CASSLAGEGSGELFF. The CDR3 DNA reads TGCGCCAGCAGCTTGGCAGGGGAAGGATCCGGGGAGCTGTTTTTT.

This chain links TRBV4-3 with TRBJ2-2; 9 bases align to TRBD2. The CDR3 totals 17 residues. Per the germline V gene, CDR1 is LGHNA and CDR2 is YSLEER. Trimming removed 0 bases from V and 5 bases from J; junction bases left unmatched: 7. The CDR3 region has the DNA TGCGCCAGCAGCCAAGATCATGGCGGGAGGGGTACCGGGGAGCTGTTTTTT. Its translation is CASSQDHGGRGTGELFF.

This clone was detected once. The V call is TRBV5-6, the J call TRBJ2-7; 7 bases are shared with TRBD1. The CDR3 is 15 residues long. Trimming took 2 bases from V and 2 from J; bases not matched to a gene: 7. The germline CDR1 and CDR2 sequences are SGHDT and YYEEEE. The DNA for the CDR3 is TGTGCCAGCAGCTTTGACCCGGGACAGCCCTACGAGCAGTACTTC. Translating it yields CASSFDPGQPYEQYF.

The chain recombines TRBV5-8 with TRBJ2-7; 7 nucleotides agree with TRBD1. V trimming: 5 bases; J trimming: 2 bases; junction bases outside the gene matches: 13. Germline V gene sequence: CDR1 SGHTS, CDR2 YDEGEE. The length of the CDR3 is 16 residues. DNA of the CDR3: TGTGCCAGCAGGACGCCGGGACAGCATATTACCTACGAGCAGTACTTC. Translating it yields CASRTPGQHITYEQYF. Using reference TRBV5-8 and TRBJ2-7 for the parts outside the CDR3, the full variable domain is EAGVTQSPTHLIKTRGQQATLRCSPISGHTSVYWYQQALGLGLQFLLWYDEGEERNRGNFPPRFSGRQFPNYSSELNVNALELEDSALYLCASRTPGQHITYEQYFGPGTRLTVT.

CDR3 sequence: CASSQTGGGSYEQYF. In DNA form, the CDR3 reads TGTGCCAGCAGCCAAACGGGCGGGGGCTCCTACGAGCAGTACTTC. The rearrangement uses TRBV4-2 and TRBJ2-7; TRBD2 agrees at 7 bases. V lost 2 bases, J lost 0 bases, and 4 bases stayed unmatched. CDR1 LGHNA and CDR2 YNFKEQ come from the germline V gene. The CDR3 is 15 residues long.

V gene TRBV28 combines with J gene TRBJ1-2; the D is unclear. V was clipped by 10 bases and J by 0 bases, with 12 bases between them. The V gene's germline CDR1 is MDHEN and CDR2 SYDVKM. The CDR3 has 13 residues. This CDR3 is CATKAPTNYGYTF. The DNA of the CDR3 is TGTGCCACAAAAGCACCCACTAACTATGGCTACACCTTC.

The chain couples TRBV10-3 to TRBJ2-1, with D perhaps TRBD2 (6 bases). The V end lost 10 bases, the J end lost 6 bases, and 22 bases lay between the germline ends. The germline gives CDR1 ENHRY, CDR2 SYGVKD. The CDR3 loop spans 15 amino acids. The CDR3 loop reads CASGRRDDPGNEQFF. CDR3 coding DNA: TGTGCCAGTGGGCGGCGGGATGACCCGGGCAATGAGCAGTTCTTC.

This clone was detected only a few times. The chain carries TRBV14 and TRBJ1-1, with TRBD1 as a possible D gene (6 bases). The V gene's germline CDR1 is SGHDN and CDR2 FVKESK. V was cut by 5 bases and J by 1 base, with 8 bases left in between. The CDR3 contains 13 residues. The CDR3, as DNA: TGTGCCAGCAGCTGGGGACAGAACACTGAAGCTTTCTTT. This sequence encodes CASSWGQNTEAFF.

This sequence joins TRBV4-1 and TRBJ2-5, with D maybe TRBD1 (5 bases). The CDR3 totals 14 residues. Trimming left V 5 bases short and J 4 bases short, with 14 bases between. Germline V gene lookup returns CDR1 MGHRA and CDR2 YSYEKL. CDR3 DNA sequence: TGCGCCAGCAGCTCACAGGAAGTAGGAGAGACCCAGTACTTC. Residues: CASSSQEVGETQYF.

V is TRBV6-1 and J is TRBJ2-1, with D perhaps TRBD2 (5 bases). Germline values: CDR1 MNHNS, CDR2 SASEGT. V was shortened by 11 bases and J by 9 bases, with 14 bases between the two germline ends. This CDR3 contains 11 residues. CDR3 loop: CASSEEVEQFF. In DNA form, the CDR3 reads TGTGCCTCCTCGGAGGAGGTTGAGCAGTTCTTC.

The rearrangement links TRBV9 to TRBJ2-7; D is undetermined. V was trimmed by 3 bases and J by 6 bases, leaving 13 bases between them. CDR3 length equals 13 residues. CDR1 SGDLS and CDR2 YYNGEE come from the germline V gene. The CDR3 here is CASSDSILGEQYF. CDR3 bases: TGTGCCAGCAGCGACAGTATCCTGGGCGAGCAGTACTTC. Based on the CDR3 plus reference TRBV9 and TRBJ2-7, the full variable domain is DSGVTQTPKHLITATGQRVTLRCSPRSGDLSVYWYQQSLDQGLQFLIQYYNGEERAKGNILERFSAQQFPDLHSELNLSSLELGDSALYFCASSDSILGEQYFGPGTRLTVT.

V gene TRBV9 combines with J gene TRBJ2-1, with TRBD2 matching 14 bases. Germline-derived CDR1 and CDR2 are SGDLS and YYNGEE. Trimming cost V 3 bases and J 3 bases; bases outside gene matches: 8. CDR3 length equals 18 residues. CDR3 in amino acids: CASSARSGTSGGYNEQFF. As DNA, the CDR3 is TGTGCCAGCAGCGCCCGAAGCGGGACTAGCGGGGGCTACAATGAGCAGTTCTTC.

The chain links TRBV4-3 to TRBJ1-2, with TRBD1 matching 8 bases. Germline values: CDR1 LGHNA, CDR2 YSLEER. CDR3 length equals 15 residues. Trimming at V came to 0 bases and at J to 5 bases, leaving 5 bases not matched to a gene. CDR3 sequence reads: CASSQDHRGGYGYTF. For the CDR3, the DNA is TGCGCCAGCAGCCAAGACCACAGGGGGGGATATGGCTACACCTTC.

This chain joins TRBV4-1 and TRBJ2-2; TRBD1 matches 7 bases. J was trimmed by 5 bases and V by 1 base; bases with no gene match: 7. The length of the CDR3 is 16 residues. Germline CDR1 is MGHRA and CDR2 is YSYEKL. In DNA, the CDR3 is TGCGCCAGCAGCCAAGGTTGGGGACAGACGACCGGGGAGCTGTTTTTT. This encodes CASSQGWGQTTGELFF.

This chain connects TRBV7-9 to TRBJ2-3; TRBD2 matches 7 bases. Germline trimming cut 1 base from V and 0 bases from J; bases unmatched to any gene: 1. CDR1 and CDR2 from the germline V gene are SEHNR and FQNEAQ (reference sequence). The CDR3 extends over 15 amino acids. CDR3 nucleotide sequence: TGTGCCAGCAGCTTAGAGCGGGGAAGCACAGATACGCAGTATTTT. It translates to CASSLERGSTDTQYF.

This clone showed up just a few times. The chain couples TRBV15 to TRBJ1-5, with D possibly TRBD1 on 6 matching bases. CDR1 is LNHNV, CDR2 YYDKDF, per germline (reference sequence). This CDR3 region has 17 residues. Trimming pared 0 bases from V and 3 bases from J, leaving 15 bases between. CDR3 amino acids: CATSRDRVDSYNQPQHF. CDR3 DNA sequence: TGTGCCACCAGCAGAGATCGGGTGGACAGTTACAATCAGCCCCAGCATTTT.

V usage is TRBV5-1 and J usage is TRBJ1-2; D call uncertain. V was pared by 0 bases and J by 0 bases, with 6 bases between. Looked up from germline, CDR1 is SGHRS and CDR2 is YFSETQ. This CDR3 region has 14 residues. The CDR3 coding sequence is TGCGCCAGCAGCTTGGAGAGACCTAACTATGGCTACACCTTC. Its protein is CASSLERPNYGYTF.

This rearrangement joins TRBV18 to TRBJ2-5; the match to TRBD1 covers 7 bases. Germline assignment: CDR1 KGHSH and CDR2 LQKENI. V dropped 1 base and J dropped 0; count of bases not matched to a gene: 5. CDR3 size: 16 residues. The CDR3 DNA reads TGTGCCAGCTCACCACGGCTGACAGGGAACCAAGAGACCCAGTACTTC. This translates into CASSPRLTGNQETQYF.

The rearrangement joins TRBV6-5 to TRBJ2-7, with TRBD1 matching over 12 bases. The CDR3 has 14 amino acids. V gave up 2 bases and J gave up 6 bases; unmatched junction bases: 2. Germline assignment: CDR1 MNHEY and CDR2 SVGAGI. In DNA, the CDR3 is TGTGCCAGCAGTTACACGGGACAGGGGGCCGAGCAGTACTTC. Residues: CASSYTGQGAEQYF.

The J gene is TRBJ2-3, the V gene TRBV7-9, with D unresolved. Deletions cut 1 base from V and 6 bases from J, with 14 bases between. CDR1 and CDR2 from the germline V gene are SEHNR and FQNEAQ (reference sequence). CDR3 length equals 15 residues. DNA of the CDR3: TGTGCCAGCAGCTTAGGGCACAGCGCTATCGATACGCAGTATTTT. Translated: CASSLGHSAIDTQYF.